This is a list of T cell receptor beta chains from one sample in a study of regulatory T cells in long-lasting Graves disease. TCRdb recomputed calls from the multiplex PCR reads with MiXCR, one row per CDR3 protein. This sample has roughly 400,000 distinct CDR3 sequences; 16% occur once, and the top ten carry around a quarter. The data also belong to a second study, concerning T cells in Graves' hyperthyroidism and ophthalmopathy.

The sequencing used peripheral blood mononuclear cells (PBMCs), collected at new diagnosis, from a patient treated with antithyroid drugs. These receptors all come from a young woman with Graves disease. Each CDR3 is given with its conserved first and last residue. D genes are given only for firm matches. Where a row states a size, it is once, few, many or the class of an expanded clone; other rows omit it.

CDR3 length: 11; V gene: TRBV5-6; clone size: -; J gene: TRBJ2-5; D gene: -; CDR3 DNA: TGTGCCAGCAGCTTGGGACGCTATGGATACTTC; CDR3 protein: CASSLGRYGYF
CDR3 length: 12; V gene: TRBV28; clone size: many; J gene: TRBJ2-7; D gene: -; CDR3 DNA: TGTGCCAGCAGAACTGACTCCTACGAGCAGTACTTC; CDR3 protein: CASRTDSYEQYF
CDR3 length: 13; V gene: TRBV29-1; clone size: many; J gene: TRBJ2-5; D gene: -; CDR3 DNA: TGCAGCGTGGCGAACAGTTATCAAGAGACCCAGTACTTC; CDR3 protein: CSVANSYQETQYF
CDR3 length: 15; V gene: TRBV7-9; clone size: many; J gene: TRBJ2-1; D gene: TRBD1; CDR3 DNA: TGTGCCAGCAGCTCCGGACAGGGGTCCTACAATGAGCAGTTCTTC; CDR3 protein: CASSSGQGSYNEQFF
CDR3 length: 15; V gene: TRBV28; clone size: many; J gene: TRBJ2-5; D gene: -; CDR3 DNA: TGTGCCAGCAGTTTCCCTAGAAACAGCAAAGAGACCCAGTACTTC; CDR3 protein: CASSFPRNSKETQYF
CDR3 length: 14; V gene: TRBV2; clone size: many; J gene: TRBJ2-1; D gene: TRBD1; CDR3 DNA: TGTGCCAGCAGGGGGACAGGGGGAAAAAATGAGCAGTTCTTC; CDR3 protein: CASRGTGGKNEQFF
CDR3 length: 16; V gene: TRBV7-2; clone size: -; J gene: TRBJ2-1; D gene: -; CDR3 DNA: TGTGCCAGCAGCTTAGTAGGCCGGGGTTTGGGGAATGAGCAGTTCTTC; CDR3 protein: CASSLVGRGLGNEQFF
CDR3 length: 15; V gene: TRBV7-3; clone size: many; J gene: TRBJ1-1; D gene: TRBD1; CDR3 DNA: TGTGCCAGCAGCTTAAGACAGGGGAGGCACACTGAAGCTTTCTTT; CDR3 protein: CASSLRQGRHTEAFF
CDR3 length: 15; V gene: TRBV10-3; clone size: many; J gene: TRBJ2-1; D gene: -; CDR3 DNA: TGTGCCATCAGTGGAGCGGCTCATCGGGCCAATGAGCAGTTCTTC; CDR3 protein: CAISGAAHRANEQFF
CDR3 length: 15; V gene: TRBV28; clone size: -; J gene: TRBJ2-7; D gene: -; CDR3 DNA: TGTGCCAACAGCCGAAACGGCGACTCCCACTACGAGCAGTACTTC; CDR3 protein: CANSRNGDSHYEQYF
CDR3 length: 17; V gene: TRBV10-3; clone size: few; J gene: TRBJ2-3; D gene: -; CDR3 DNA: TGTGCCATCAGTGAGCCACCTGACAGGTTCCGCACAGATACGCAGTATTTT; CDR3 protein: CAISEPPDRFRTDTQYF
CDR3 length: 15; V gene: TRBV18; clone size: few; J gene: TRBJ2-1; D gene: TRBD2; CDR3 DNA: TGTGCCAGCTCAAGACTAGCGGGATTCTACAATGAGCAGTTCTTC; CDR3 protein: CASSRLAGFYNEQFF
CDR3 length: 19; V gene: TRBV28; clone size: few; J gene: TRBJ2-2; D gene: -; CDR3 DNA: TGTGCCAGCAGTTTTTGGCAGGCCCGTTATAATTTAAACACCGGGGAGCTGTTTTTT; CDR3 protein: CASSFWQARYNLNTGELFF
CDR3 length: 13; V gene: TRBV29-1; clone size: many; J gene: TRBJ1-1; D gene: -; CDR3 DNA: TGCAGCGTTATAACGGGGGTGAACACTGAAGCTTTCTTT; CDR3 protein: CSVITGVNTEAFF
CDR3 length: 13; V gene: TRBV27; clone size: once; J gene: TRBJ1-1; D gene: -; CDR3 DNA: TGTGCCAGCAGTCCAGAGGTGAACACTGAAGCTTTCTTT; CDR3 protein: CASSPEVNTEAFF
CDR3 length: 13; V gene: TRBV11-3; clone size: many; J gene: TRBJ2-7; D gene: -; CDR3 DNA: TGTGCCAGCAGATCAACTGGGACGACGGAGCAGTACTTC; CDR3 protein: CASRSTGTTEQYF
CDR3 length: 14; V gene: TRBV12-5; clone size: -; J gene: TRBJ2-5; D gene: TRBD1; CDR3 DNA: TGTGCTAGTGCCGAGGGACAGACAAAAGAGACCCAGTACTTC; CDR3 protein: CASAEGQTKETQYF
CDR3 length: 13; V gene: TRBV7-2; clone size: many; J gene: TRBJ1-2; D gene: -; CDR3 DNA: TGTGCCAGCAGCCTACAGGGATCGTCCCGCTACACCTTC; CDR3 protein: CASSLQGSSRYTF
CDR3 length: 14; V gene: TRBV18; clone size: many; J gene: TRBJ1-2; D gene: -; CDR3 DNA: TGTGCCAGCTCCTCCAGGGCCGACGAGTATGGCTACACCTTC; CDR3 protein: CASSSRADEYGYTF
CDR3 length: 16; V gene: TRBV7-9; clone size: many; J gene: TRBJ1-2; D gene: TRBD1; CDR3 DNA: TGTGCCAGCAGCCCCCGAACCAATGGGACAGACTATGGCTACACCTTC; CDR3 protein: CASSPRTNGTDYGYTF
CDR3 length: 14; V gene: TRBV28; clone size: few; J gene: TRBJ2-4; D gene: -; CDR3 DNA: TGTGCCAGCCTTGACGACCTAGCCAAAAACATTCAGTACTTC; CDR3 protein: CASLDDLAKNIQYF
CDR3 length: 13; V gene: TRBV2; clone size: -; J gene: TRBJ1-1; D gene: -; CDR3 DNA: TGTGCCAGCAGTGATGACTGGAACACTGAAGCTTTCTTT; CDR3 protein: CASSDDWNTEAFF
CDR3 length: 16; V gene: TRBV6-5; clone size: few; J gene: TRBJ1-6; D gene: -; CDR3 DNA: TGTGCCAGCAGTTACCTTGGGGGATCCTATAATTCACCCCTCCACTTT; CDR3 protein: CASSYLGGSYNSPLHF
CDR3 length: 14; V gene: TRBV28; clone size: -; J gene: TRBJ1-2; D gene: TRBD1; CDR3 DNA: TGTGCCAGCAGTTTAACAGGGGGTAGCCATGGCTACACCTTC; CDR3 protein: CASSLTGGSHGYTF
CDR3 length: 15; V gene: TRBV28; clone size: many; J gene: TRBJ2-1; D gene: -; CDR3 DNA: TGTGCCAGCAGTCCATGGGACATCTCCTACAATGAGCAGTTCTTC; CDR3 protein: CASSPWDISYNEQFF
CDR3 length: 11; V gene: TRBV12-3/TRBV12-4; clone size: -; J gene: TRBJ1-1; D gene: -; CDR3 DNA: TGTGCCAGCAGTTTTAACCTTGAAGCTTTCTTT; CDR3 protein: CASSFNLEAFF
CDR3 length: 16; V gene: TRBV6-2/TRBV6-3; clone size: few; J gene: TRBJ1-1; D gene: -; CDR3 DNA: TGTGCCAGCAGTTACTCAGTCTGGCCAGGCTCCGTTGAAGCTTTCTTT; CDR3 protein: CASSYSVWPGSVEAFF
CDR3 length: 16; V gene: TRBV7-9; clone size: many; J gene: TRBJ2-1; D gene: TRBD2; CDR3 DNA: TGTGCCAGCAGCTTACTGAGACTAGCCACCGACAATGAGCAGTTCTTC; CDR3 protein: CASSLLRLATDNEQFF
CDR3 length: 12; V gene: TRBV7-9; clone size: many; J gene: TRBJ2-7; D gene: -; CDR3 DNA: TGTGCCAGCAGTTCCAGCCCATACGAGCAGTACTTC; CDR3 protein: CASSSSPYEQYF